Shown below are 14 T cell receptor beta chains from a single sample sequenced in a study of vaccination effects on CD4 cells after COVID-19. Their specific antigens are unknown. ViraFEST assay sequencing came after antigen-specific CD4+ T cells were expanded with viral peptide pools. Researchers isolated CD4+ T cells once approximately eleven days of culture had elapsed. Participants were given two doses of BNT162b2 or mRNA-1273 vaccine. Clones were sequenced by immunoSEQ multiplex PCR, and TCRdb holds only the in-frame ones, with some missing. The table includes tens of thousands of clones, around four fifths detected once. This sample comprised CD4+ T cells from PBMCs cultured with HCoV-OC43 spike peptides, obtained after COVID-19 vaccination. Noted subset: HCoV-OC43 spike overlapping peptide pool stimulation. The source is a human donor who received a COVID-19 vaccine.

The rearrangement joins TRBV27 to TRBJ2-3; maybe TRBD2 (5 bases). V lost 6 bases and J 3 bases, leaving 10 bases between the germline ends. The CDR3 has 13 amino acids. Germline values: CDR1 MNHEY, CDR2 SMNVEV (reference sequence). Here the CDR3 reads CASRATRTDTQYF. In DNA, the CDR3 is TGTGCCAGCAGGGCCACTAGAACAGATACGCAGTATTTT.

V is TRBV18 and J is TRBJ1-5, with 7 nucleotides matching TRBD1. V was pared by 2 bases and J by 4 bases, with 5 bases of the junction left unmatched. CDR1 and CDR2 (germline): KGHSH, LQKENI. CDR3 length: 15 residues. The CDR3 DNA follows: TGTGCCAGCTCACCAGGGACAGCGGGGAATCAGCCCCAGCATTTT. Its translation: CASSPGTAGNQPQHF.

The chain has TRBV7-3 and TRBJ2-2; no clear D. The CDR3 extends over 13 amino acids. V was cut by 5 bases and J by 4 bases, with 8 bases left in between. Per the germline V gene, CDR1 is SGHTA and CDR2 is FQGTGA. The CDR3 nucleotides are TGTGCCAGCAGCCCCGACGGCACCGGGGAGCTGTTTTTT. Translation: CASSPDGTGELFF.

The genes are TRBV30 and TRBJ2-7; 11 positions match TRBD2. Trimming at V came to 8 bases and at J to 1 base, leaving 1 base not matched to a gene. Germline CDR1 is GTSNPN and CDR2 is SVGIG (reference sequence). This CDR3 has 12 residues. The CDR3: CAGTSGSYEQYV. The CDR3 DNA reads as TGTGCCGGGACTAGCGGATCCTACGAGCAGTACGTC.

This chain uses TRBV30 with TRBJ1-1; TRBD1 is a possible D gene (6 bases). The V end was cut by 4 bases, the J end by 1 base, with 13 bases between. The CDR3 runs 14 residues. Germline V CDR1 and CDR2: GTSNPN, SVGIG (reference sequence). The CDR3, as DNA: TGTGCCTGGACCCGCGGGGGCTGGAACACTGAAGCTTTCTTT. It codes for CAWTRGGWNTEAFF.

J is TRBJ2-5 and V is TRBV18; D could derive from TRBD1 or TRBD2 (5 bases each). Germline CDR1 reads KGHSH; CDR2 reads LQKENI. This CDR3 is built from 13 residues. Trimming removed 4 bases from V and 3 bases from J, with 9 bases in between. Here the CDR3 reads CASSQGRKETQYF. The CDR3 bases are TGTGCCAGCTCACAGGGGAGAAAAGAGACCCAGTACTTC.

The chain has TRBV5-4 and TRBJ1-3; no firm D call. There are 14 residues in the CDR3. Germline lookup yields CDR1 SGHNT and CDR2 YYREEE (reference sequence). V lost 2 bases, J lost 4 bases, and 10 bases lay in between. CDR3 region: CASSLGGPGNTIYF. CDR3 nucleotides: TGTGCCAGCAGCTTAGGCGGACCCGGAAACACCATATATTTT.

The chain combines TRBV29-1 with TRBJ1-2; 7 nucleotides align to TRBD1. Germline V gene lookup returns CDR1 SQVTM and CDR2 ANQGSEA. The ends lost 7 bases at V and 9 bases at J; junction bases unmatched: 14. The CDR3 has 13 amino acids. The CDR3 protein is CSAEEGAGQRYTF. The CDR3 coding sequence is TGCAGCGCAGAAGAGGGAGCGGGACAGCGCTACACCTTC.

The CDR3: CASSSGLIWYNEQFF. In DNA form, the CDR3 reads TGTGCCAGCAGTTCTGGTCTGATTTGGTACAATGAGCAGTTCTTC. The J gene is TRBJ2-1, the V gene TRBV7-9; D not certain. The CDR3 runs 15 residues. Between the trimmed V and J ends, which lost 6 bases and 4 bases, there was a span of 16 bases. Looked up from germline, CDR1 is SEHNR and CDR2 is FQNEAQ (reference sequence).

V usage is TRBV5-1 and J usage is TRBJ1-1, with D unclear. CDR1 and CDR2 from the germline V gene are SGHRS and YFSETQ. CDR3 length: 14 residues. The ends were cut back, 4 bases at V and 4 bases at J, with 14 bases in the middle. The CDR3 DNA reads TGCGCCAGCAGCACACGAGCCCGGGGCACTGAAGCTTTCTTT. Amino acids: CASSTRARGTEAFF. The full variable domain, in which reference TRBV5-1 and TRBJ1-1 provide the parts outside the CDR3, is KAGVTQTPRYLIKTRGQQVTLSCSPISGHRSVSWYQQTPGQGLQFLFEYFSETQRNKGNFPGRFSGRQFSNSRSEMNVSTLELGDSALYLCASSTRARGTEAFFGQGTRLTVV.

This clone was seen only once. DNA for the CDR3: TGCGCCAGCAGCTTGGGGAGGACCTATACCACAGATACGCAGTATTTT. It codes for CASSLGRTYTTDTQYF. The rearrangement joins TRBV5-1 to TRBJ2-3; TRBD2 might be the D (5 bases). With 0 bases removed from V and 2 bases from J, the gap between germline ends came to 13 bases. Germline CDR1 SGHRS, CDR2 YFSETQ. The CDR3 has 16 residues. Full variable domain (rest looked up from reference TRBV5-1 and TRBJ2-3): KAGVTQTPRYLIKTRGQQVTLSCSPISGHRSVSWYQQTPGQGLQFLFEYFSETQRNKGNFPGRFSGRQFSNSRSEMNVSTLELGDSALYLCASSLGRTYTTDTQYFGPGTRLTVL.

The chain carries TRBV6-6 and TRBJ1-2; D possibly corresponds to TRBD1 (5 bases). Germline V gene data show CDR1 as MNHNY and CDR2 as SVGAGI (reference sequence). CDR3 size: 14 residues. V shed 0 bases and J shed 3 bases, with 8 bases lying between them. The chain's CDR3 is CASSYSTEYYGYTF. The CDR3 nucleotides are TGTGCCAGCAGTTACTCGACAGAATACTATGGCTACACCTTC.

The chain carries TRBV12-3 or TRBV12-4 and TRBJ2-1, with D unresolved. V shed 3 bases and J shed 9 bases, with 12 bases lying between them. The CDR3 sequence is 13 residues long. CDR3 protein: CASSFTLRSEQFF. The CDR3 bases are TGTGCCAGCAGTTTTACCCTCCGGAGTGAGCAGTTCTTC.

The chain employs TRBV10-1 and TRBJ1-4, with a weak D call TRBD1 (6 bases). From germline, CDR1 is WNHNN and CDR2 SYGVQD (reference sequence). V lost 6 bases to trimming and J lost 5 bases, with 22 bases between them. The CDR3 extends over 17 amino acids. The CDR3 here is CASRSLPNRQENEKLFF. The CDR3 nucleotides read TGCGCCAGCAGGTCGCTTCCGAACCGACAGGAAAATGAAAAACTGTTTTTT.